This T cell receptor beta chain was identified during a study of T cell changes during pregnancy in multiple sclerosis (dated by TCRdb to about 2019). The study in broad terms: The study looked at changes in the T cell repertoire across pregnancy in women with multiple sclerosis.

The receptor library was made with the immunoSEQ multiplex PCR assay. The table was pulled from immuneACCESS by TCRdb, which kept in-frame rearrangements only. Such tables lose some clones; where checked, under half of the loss comes from unresolved V genes, and the rest has no known cause. For this sample there are 88,000 or so clones; around 92% appear just once. Roughly 1.4% of the sample belongs to the ten largest clones. Remarks on this clone: It lacks a known antigen. No base-level quality is on record; no much larger clone is a single base apart.

From the cysteine up to the phenylalanine, the CDR3 has a length of 14 residues. The CDR3 DNA has 42 bases and is translated from base 1. Trimming takes 1 base from V and 5 bases from J, and the germline ends sit 12 bases apart. In the germline V gene (reference sequence), CDR1 corresponds to WNHNN and CDR2 to SYGVQD. The starting material was peripheral blood, obtained before pregnancy. This receptor chain uses TRBV10-1 and TRBJ2-7; TRBD1 is a possible D gene, resting on 6 matching bases. The receptor was isolated from a female donor with multiple sclerosis, enrolled in a pregnancy study. The CDR3 corresponds to CASSEYGRGHEQYF. The bases read TGCGCCAGCAGTGAGTACGGCAGGGGACACGAGCAGTACTTC.